This T cell receptor (beta chain) was found in a study of T cell changes during pregnancy in multiple sclerosis. This clone was counted once. Germline CDR1 is SQVTM and CDR2 is ANQGSEA. The V segment lost 7 bases and the J segment 5 bases; nucleotides outside the gene matches: 3. The CDR3 is 13 amino acids. Data came from immunoSEQ multiplex PCR; TCRdb stores just in-frame clones and leaves some out. Here the sample spans fewer than 55,000 clones, 80% to 95% being singletons. The J gene is TRBJ2-2, the V gene TRBV29-1; 11 nucleotides agree with TRBD2. The sequencing here drew on peripheral blood, taken after pregnancy. This TCR was sampled from a female donor with multiple sclerosis, enrolled in a pregnancy study. CDR3 DNA sequence: TGCAGCGCTCTAGCGGGGGGTACCGGGGAGCTGTTTTTT. Translating it yields CSALAGGTGELFF.